This T cell receptor (beta chain) was profiled in a study of blood T cell repertoires in COVID-19. The protocol was immunoSEQ multiplex PCR, while the TCRdb copy is restricted to in-frame clones and leaves out a portion. The sample has 200,000 to 300,000 clones, 87% seen once; the top ten hold approximately 1.5%. Germline loops: CDR1 SGHTA, CDR2 FQGNSA. The CDR3 extends over 15 amino acids. Losses at the gene ends were 1 base for V and 1 base for J; bases not matched to a gene: 4. The chain couples TRBV7-2 to TRBJ2-7; 7 positions match TRBD2. The sequencing sample was made of peripheral blood. This sequence originates from a woman aged 40 to 50 who had recovered from COVID-19. CDR3 region: CASSLGGGTSYEQYF. The DNA for the CDR3 is TGTGCCAGCAGCTTAGGCGGGGGAACATCCTACGAGCAGTACTTC. Full variable domain (missing parts from reference TRBV7-2 and TRBJ2-7): GAGVSQSPSNKVTEKGKDVELRCDPISGHTALYWYRQSLGQGLEFLIYFQGNSAPDKSGLPSDRFSAERTGGSVSTLTIQRTQQEDSAVYLCASSLGGGTSYEQYFGPGTRLTVT.